The clone carrying this TCR beta chain has ten or more counts. This entry belongs to a study of neurological immune-mediated disorders. Germline CDR1 SQVTM, CDR2 ANQGSEA. The trim removed 4 bases at V and 8 bases at J, leaving 10 bases unmatched. The length of the CDR3 is 16 residues. It was blood bank volunteers in Maryland, USA who made up the healthy controls. For the unsorted libraries, 2 million PBMCs stored at -80 C served as input. The method for making cDNA was 5'RACE, and it used 10-nucleotide random UMIs. TCRdb reanalysed the 5' RACE reads using MiXCR and keeps one entry per CDR3 protein. Among tens of thousands of distinct CDR3 sequences, 9.4% were seen once, and the ten largest hold about 1.7%.

Sequenced material: PBMCs. The sequence came from a man between 45 and 60 years old in good health. This chain links TRBV29-1 with TRBJ2-4; 14 positions match TRBD2. The CDR3 nucleotides are TGCAGCGTTGGGGGACTAGCGGGAGTAAGGGAGGACATTCAGTACTTC. The encoded protein is CSVGGLAGVREDIQYF.